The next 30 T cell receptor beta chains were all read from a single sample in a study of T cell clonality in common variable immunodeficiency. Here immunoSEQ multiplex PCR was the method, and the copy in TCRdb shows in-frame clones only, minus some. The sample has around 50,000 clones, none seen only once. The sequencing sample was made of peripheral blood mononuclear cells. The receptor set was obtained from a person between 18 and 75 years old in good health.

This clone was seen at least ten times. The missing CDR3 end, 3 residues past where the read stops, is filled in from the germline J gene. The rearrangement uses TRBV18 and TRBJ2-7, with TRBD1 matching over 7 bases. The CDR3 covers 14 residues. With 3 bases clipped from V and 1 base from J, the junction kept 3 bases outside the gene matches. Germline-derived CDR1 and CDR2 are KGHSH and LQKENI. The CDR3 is CASSPTGQSYEQYF. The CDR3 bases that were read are TGTGCCAGCTCACCGACAGGGCAATCCTACGAG.

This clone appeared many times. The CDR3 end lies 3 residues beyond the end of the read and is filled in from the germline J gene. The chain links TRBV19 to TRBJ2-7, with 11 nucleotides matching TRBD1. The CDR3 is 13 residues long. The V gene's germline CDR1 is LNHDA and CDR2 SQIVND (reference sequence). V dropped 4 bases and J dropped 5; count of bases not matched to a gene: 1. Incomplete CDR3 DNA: TGTGCCAGTAGTAGGGACAGGGGGGACGAG. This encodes CASSRDRGDE. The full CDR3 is CASSRDRGDEQYF.

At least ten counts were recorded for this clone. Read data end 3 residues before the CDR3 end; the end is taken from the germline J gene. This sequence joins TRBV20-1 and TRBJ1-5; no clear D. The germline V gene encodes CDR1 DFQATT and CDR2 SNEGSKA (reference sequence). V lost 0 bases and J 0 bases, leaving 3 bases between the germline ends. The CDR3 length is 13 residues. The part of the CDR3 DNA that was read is TGCAGTGCTAGAGACCATAGCAATCAGCCC. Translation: CSARDHSNQP. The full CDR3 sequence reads CSARDHSNQPQHF.

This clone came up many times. The CDR3 reads CASSSQQGDYQPQHF. The sequenced CDR3 bases are TGTGCCAGCAGCTCACAACAGGGAGACTATCAGCCC. This chain joins TRBV7-8 and TRBJ1-5; D perhaps matches TRBD1 (6 bases). The read falls 3 residues short of the CDR3 end, and the missing part is taken from the germline J gene. CDR1 and CDR2 from the germline V gene are SGHVS and FQNEAQ. This CDR3 comprises 15 residues. V lost 4 bases and J lost 5, with 15 bases in between.

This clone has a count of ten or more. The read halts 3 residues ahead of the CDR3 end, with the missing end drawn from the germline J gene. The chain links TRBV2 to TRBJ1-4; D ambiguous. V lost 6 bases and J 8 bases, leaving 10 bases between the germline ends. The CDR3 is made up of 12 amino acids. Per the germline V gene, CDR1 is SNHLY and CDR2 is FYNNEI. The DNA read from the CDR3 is TGTGCCAGCAGAGCCAGGTGGGAAAAA. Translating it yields CASRARWEK. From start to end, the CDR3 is CASRARWEKLFF.

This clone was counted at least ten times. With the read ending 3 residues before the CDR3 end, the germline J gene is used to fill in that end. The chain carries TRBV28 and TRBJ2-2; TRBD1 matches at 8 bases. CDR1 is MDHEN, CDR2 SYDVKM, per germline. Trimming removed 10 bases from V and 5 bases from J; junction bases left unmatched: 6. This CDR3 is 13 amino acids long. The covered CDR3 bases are TGTGCCACCAGGACAGGGCAAACCGGGGAG. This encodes CATRTGQTGE. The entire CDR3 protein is CATRTGQTGELFF. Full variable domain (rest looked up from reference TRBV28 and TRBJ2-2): DVKVTQSSRYLVKRTGEKVFLECVQDMDHENMFWYRQDPGLGLRLIYFSYDVKMKEKGDIPEGYSVSREKKERFSLILESASTNQTSMYLCATRTGQTGELFFGEGSRLTVL.

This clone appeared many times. The covered CDR3 bases are TGTGCCAGCTCACCACAGGCAGATACG. As protein: CASSPQADT. The full CDR3 is CASSPQADTQYF. The chain recombines TRBV18 with TRBJ2-3; no clear D gene. Read coverage stops 3 residues before the CDR3 terminus; the germline J gene supplies the remainder. V dropped 1 base and J dropped 4 bases, with 3 bases sitting between them. Per germline, CDR1 KGHSH and CDR2 LQKENI. There are 12 residues in the CDR3.

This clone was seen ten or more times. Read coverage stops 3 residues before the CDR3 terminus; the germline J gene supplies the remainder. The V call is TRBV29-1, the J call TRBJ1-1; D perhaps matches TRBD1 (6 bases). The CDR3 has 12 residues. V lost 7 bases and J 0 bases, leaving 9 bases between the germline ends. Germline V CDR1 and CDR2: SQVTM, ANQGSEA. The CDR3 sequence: CSGGQMNTEAFF. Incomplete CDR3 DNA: TGCAGCGGAGGACAGATGAACACTGAA.

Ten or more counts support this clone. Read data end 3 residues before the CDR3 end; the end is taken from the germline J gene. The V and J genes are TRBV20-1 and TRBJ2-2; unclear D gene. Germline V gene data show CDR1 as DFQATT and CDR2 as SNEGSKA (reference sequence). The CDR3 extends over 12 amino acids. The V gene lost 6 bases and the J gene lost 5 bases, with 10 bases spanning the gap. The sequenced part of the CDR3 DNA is TGCAGTGCCAAAAAAGGGACCGGGGAG. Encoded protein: CSAKKGTGE. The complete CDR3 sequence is CSAKKGTGELFF.

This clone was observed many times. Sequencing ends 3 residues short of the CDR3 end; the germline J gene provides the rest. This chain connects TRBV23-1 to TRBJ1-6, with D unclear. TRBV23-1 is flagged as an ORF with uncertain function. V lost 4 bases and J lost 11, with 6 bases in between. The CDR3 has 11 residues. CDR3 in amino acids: CASSLRAPLHF. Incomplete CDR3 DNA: TGCGCCAGCAGTCTCCGGGCACCC.

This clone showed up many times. This CDR3 is CASSLDISYEQYF. CDR3 DNA (partial): TGTGCCAGCAGCTTGGACATCTCCTACGAG. This chain links TRBV5-4 with TRBJ2-7; D is unresolved. The observed sequence ends 3 residues before the CDR3 terminus, with the missing tail filled in from the germline J gene. The V and J ends lost 0 bases and 0 bases respectively, with 4 bases between them. The length of the CDR3 is 13 residues. Germline-derived CDR1 and CDR2 are SGHNT and YYREEE (reference sequence).

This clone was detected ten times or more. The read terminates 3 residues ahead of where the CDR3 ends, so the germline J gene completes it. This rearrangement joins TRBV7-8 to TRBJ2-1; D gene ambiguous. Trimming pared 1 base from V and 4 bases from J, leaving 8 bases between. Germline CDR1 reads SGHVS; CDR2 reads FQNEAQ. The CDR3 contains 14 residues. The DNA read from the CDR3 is TGTGCCAGCAGCTTAGTTCCGGGTTACAATGAG. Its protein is CASSLVPGYNE. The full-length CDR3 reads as CASSLVPGYNEQFF. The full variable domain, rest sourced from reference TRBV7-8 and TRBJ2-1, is GAGVSQSPRYKVAKRGQDVALRCDPISGHVSLFWYQQALGQGPEFLTYFQNEAQLDKSGLPSDRFFAERPEGSVSTLKIQRTQQEDSAVYLCASSLVPGYNEQFFGPGTRLTVL.

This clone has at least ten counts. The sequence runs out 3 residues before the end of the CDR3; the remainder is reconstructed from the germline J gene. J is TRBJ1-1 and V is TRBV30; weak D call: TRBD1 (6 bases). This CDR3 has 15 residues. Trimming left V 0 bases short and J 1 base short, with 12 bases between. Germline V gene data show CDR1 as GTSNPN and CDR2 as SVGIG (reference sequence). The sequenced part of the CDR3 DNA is TGTGCCTGGAGTGTAGAACAGGGTTGGAACACTGAA. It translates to CAWSVEQGWNTE. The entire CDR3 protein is CAWSVEQGWNTEAFF.

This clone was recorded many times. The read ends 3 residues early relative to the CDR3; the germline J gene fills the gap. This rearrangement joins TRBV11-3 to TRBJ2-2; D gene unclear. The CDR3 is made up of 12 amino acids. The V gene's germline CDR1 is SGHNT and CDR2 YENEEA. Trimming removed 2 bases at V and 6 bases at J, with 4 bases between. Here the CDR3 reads CASSLSAGELFF. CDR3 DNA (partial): TGTGCCAGCAGCTTAAGCGCCGGGGAG.

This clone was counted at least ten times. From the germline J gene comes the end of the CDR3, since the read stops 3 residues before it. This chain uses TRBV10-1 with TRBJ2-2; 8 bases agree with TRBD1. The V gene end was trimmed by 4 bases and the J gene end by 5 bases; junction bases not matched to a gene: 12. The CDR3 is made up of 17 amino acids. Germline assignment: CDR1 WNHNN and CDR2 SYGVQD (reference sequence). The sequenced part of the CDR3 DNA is TGCGCCAGCAGTGGGACAGGGATAAGCATTGGGACCGGGGAG. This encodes CASSGTGISIGTGE. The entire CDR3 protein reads CASSGTGISIGTGELFF.

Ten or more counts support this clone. CDR3 DNA, as far as it was read: TGTGCCAGCAGCAACTCACAGAATACCTACAATGAG. This codes for CASSNSQNTYNE. In full, the CDR3 reads CASSNSQNTYNEQFF. The V and J genes are TRBV7-2 and TRBJ2-1; D unresolved. The read gets to within 3 residues of the CDR3 end, and the germline J gene fills in the rest. Germline CDR1 reads SGHTA; CDR2 reads FQGNSA. Deletions cut 5 bases from V and 2 bases from J, with 13 bases between. There are 15 residues in the CDR3.

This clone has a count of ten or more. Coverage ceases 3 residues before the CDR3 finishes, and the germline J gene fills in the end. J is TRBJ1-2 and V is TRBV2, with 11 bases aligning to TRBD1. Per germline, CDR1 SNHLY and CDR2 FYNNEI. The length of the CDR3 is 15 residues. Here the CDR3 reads CASSPRTGGVKGYTF. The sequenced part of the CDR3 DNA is TGTGCCAGCAGTCCGCGGACAGGGGGCGTGAAAGGC.

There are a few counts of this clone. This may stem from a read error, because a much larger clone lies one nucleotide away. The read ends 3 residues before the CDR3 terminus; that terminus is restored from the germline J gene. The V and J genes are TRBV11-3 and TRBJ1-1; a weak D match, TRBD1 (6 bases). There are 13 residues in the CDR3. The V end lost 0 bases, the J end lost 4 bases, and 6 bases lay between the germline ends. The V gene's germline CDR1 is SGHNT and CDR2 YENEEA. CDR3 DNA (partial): TGTGCCAGCAGCTTAGAGGGGGCCACTGAA. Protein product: CASSLEGATE. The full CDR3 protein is CASSLEGATEAFF.

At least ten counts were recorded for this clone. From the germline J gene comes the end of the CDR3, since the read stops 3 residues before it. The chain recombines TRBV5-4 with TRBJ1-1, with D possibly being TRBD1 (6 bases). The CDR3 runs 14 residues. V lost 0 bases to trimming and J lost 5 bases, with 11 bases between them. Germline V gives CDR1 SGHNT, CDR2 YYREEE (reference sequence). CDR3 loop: CASSLDLQGTEAFF. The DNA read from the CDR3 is TGTGCCAGCAGCTTGGATTTGCAGGGGACTGAA.

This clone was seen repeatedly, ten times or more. The CDR3 reads CASSSMWGVSGRQADTQYF. The CDR3 DNA, read in part, is TGTGCCAGTAGCTCAATGTGGGGTGTTAGCGGGAGGCAAGCAGATACG. J is TRBJ2-3 and V is TRBV19; 10 bases align to TRBD2. The CDR3 end is not reached by the read, which stops 3 residues before it; the germline J gene fills it in. The CDR3 runs to 19 residues. CDR1 is LNHDA and CDR2 is SQIVND in the germline V gene (reference sequence). With V trimmed by 6 bases and J by 4 bases, 19 bases remained unmatched.

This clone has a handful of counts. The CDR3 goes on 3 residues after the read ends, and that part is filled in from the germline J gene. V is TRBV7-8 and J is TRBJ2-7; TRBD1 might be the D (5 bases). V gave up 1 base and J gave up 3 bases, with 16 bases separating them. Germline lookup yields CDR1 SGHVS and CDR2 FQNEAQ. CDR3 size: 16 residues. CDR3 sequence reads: CASSLDRLLIIYEQYF. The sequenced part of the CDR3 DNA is TGTGCCAGCAGCTTAGACAGGCTACTTATAATCTACGAG.

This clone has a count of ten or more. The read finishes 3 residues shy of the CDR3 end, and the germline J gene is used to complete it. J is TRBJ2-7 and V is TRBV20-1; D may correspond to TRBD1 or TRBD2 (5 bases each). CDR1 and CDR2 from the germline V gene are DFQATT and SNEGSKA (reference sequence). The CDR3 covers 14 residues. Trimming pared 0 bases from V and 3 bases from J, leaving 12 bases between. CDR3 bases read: TGCAGTGCTAGAGATACAGCAGGGAGCTACGAG. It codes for CSARDTAGSYE. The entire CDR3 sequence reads CSARDTAGSYEQYF.

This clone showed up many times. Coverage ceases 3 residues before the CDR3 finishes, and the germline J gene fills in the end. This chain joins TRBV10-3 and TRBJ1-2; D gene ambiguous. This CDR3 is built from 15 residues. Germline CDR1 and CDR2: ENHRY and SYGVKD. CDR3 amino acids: CAIRLDSGSYNDYTF. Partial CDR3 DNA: TGTGCCATCAGATTGGACTCGGGCTCCTACAATGAC.

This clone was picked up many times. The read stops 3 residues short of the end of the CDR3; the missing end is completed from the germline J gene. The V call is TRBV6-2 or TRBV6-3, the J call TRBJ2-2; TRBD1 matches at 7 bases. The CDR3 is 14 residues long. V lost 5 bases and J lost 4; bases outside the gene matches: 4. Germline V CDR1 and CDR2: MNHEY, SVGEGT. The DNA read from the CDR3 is TGTGCCAGCAGTAGAGGACAGGCCACCGGGGAG. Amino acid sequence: CASSRGQATGE. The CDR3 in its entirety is CASSRGQATGELFF.

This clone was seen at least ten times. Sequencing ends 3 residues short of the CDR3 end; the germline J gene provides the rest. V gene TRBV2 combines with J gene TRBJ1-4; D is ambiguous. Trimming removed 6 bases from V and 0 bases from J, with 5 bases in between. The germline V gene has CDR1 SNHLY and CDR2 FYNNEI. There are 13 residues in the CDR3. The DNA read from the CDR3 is TGTGCCAGCAGGACACCAACTAATGAAAAA. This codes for CASRTPTNEK. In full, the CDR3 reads CASRTPTNEKLFF.

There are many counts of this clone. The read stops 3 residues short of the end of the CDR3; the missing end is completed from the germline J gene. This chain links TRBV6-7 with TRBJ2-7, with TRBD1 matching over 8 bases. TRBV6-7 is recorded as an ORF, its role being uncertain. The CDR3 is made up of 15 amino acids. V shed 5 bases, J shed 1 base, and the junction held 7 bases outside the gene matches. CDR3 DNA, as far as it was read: TGTGCCAGCAGTAACCCGGGACAGGTTTCCTACGAG. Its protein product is CASSNPGQVSYE. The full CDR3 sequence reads CASSNPGQVSYEQYF.

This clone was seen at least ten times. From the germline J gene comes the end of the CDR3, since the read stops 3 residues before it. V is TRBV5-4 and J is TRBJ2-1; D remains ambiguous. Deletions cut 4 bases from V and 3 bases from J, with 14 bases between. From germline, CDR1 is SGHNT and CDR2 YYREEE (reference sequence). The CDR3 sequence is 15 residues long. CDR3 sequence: CASSRGGVGYNEQFF. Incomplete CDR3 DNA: TGTGCCAGCAGCCGAGGCGGTGTTGGCTACAATGAG.

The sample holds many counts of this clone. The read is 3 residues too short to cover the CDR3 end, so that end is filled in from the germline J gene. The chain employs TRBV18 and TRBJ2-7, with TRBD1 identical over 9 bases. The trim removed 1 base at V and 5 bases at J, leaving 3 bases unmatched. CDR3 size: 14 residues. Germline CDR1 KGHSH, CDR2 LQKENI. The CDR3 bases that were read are TGTGCCAGCTCACCACGACAGGGGGAAAACGAG. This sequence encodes CASSPRQGENE. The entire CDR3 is CASSPRQGENEQYF.

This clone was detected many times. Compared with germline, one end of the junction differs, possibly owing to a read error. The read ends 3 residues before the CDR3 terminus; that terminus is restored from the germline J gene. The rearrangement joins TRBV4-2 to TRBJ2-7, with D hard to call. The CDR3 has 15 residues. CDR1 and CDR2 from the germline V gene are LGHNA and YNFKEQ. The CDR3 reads CASSQDYPVTYEQYF. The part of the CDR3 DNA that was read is TGCGCCAGCAGCCAAGATTATCCCGTTACCTACGAG.

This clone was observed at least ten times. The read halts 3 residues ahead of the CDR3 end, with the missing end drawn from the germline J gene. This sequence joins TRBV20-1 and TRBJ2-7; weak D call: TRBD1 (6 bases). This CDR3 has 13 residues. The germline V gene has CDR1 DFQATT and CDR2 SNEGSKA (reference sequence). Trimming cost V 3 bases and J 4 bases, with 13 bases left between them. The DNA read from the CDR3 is TGCAGTGCTAGTTTACAGGGTAGTTACGAG. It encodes CSASLQGSYE. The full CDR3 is CSASLQGSYEQYF.